The clone carrying this TCR beta chain has at least ten counts. TCR beta CDR3 sequences were amplified from RNA transcripts. Researchers ran a first-round RT-PCR on the TCR CDR3 using the HTBI primer set. A single record per CDR3 protein comes from TCRdb applying MiXCR to the multiplex PCR reads. The sample records around 390,000 distinct CDR3 sequences, about 14% being singletons. This sample was included in a study of T cells in Graves' hyperthyroidism and ophthalmopathy. Patients with ophthalmopathy all had a Clinical Activity Score of at least 3, a NOSPECS grade of at least 4 and duration under 3 months. Each diagnosis drew on symptoms, thyroxine, TRAb, thyroid ultrasound and orbital computed tomography findings. The CDR3 is 14 amino acids. Germline V gives CDR1 SGHRS, CDR2 YFSETQ. Trimming stripped 1 base from V and 8 bases from J, with 13 bases between.

The sequenced material came from blood. V gene TRBV5-1 combines with J gene TRBJ2-1; D call uncertain. The receptor comes from a woman in her twenties or thirties with Graves' ophthalmopathy. The CDR3 is CASSLLLDGYEQFF. The CDR3 DNA follows: TGCGCCAGCAGCTTGTTGTTGGACGGCTATGAGCAGTTCTTC.